This T cell receptor beta chain was sequenced for a study of lymphopenia after photon versus proton radiotherapy. Note on this clone: Antigen: not known.

TCRdb's copy holds only in-frame clones and misses some; the assay was immunoSEQ multiplex PCR. The sample records tens of thousands of clones, more than 75% being singletons. Trimming removed 5 bases at V and 8 bases at J, with 12 bases between. This CDR3 is built from 12 residues. Germline assignment: CDR1 SGHVS and CDR2 FQNEAQ. Study results and limitations: In patients who died, overall survival fell as post-nadir TCR diversity dropped more. Better survival with proton therapy was suggested as possible, not demonstrated. After the lymphocyte nadir, photon-treated repertoires showed oligoclonal expansion, especially of CD8+ Temra cells. Photon-treated patients lost naive T cells and TCR diversity; proton-treated stayed stable.

The V and J genes are TRBV7-8 and TRBJ1-2; D is uncertain. The starting material was peripheral blood, obtained from a patient treated with photon-based radiotherapy. This clonotype originated in a woman in her 70s with pancreatic cancer. The chain's CDR3 is CASSRSGAGYTF. CDR3 coding DNA: TGTGCCAGCAGCCGCAGCGGCGCAGGCTACACCTTC.